Listed below are T cell receptor beta chains from one sample, sequenced in a study of cytomegalovirus exposure and HLA in healthy donors. The assay was immunoSEQ multiplex PCR, and TCRdb's table has in-frame clones only and misses some. The sample has tens of thousands of clones; around 84% are singletons. Sequencing was carried out using PBMCs. The receptors here all came from a man in his 70s in good health and CMV-seropositive. Both conserved end residues are part of each CDR3. The D gene is left open where the match is weak. A clone size is listed for some rows: how often the clone was seen (once, few, many), or a class if it is expanded.

len	v_gene	j_gene	abundance	d_gene	CDR3nt	CDR3aa
17	TRBV4-3	TRBJ2-5	NA	NA	TGCGCCAGCAGCCAAGACCCTCTTGGGGGGAATCAAGAGACCCAGTACTTC	CASSQDPLGGNQETQYF
14	TRBV13	TRBJ2-7	NA	TRBD1	TGTGCCAGCAGCTCCTACAGGGGGGCAGACGAGCAGTACTTC	CASSSYRGADEQYF
13	TRBV19	TRBJ1-3	few	NA	TGTGCCAGTACACAGGGATCTGGAAACACCATATATTTT	CASTQGSGNTIYF
15	TRBV6-5	TRBJ2-2	NA	NA	TGTGCCAGCAGTTACTCCGGCGGGGACACCGGGGAGCTGTTTTTT	CASSYSGGDTGELFF
15	TRBV6-5	TRBJ2-7	NA	TRBD1	TGTGCCAGCAAACGAGCTCGCGGGACAGGCGGCGAGCAGTACTTC	CASKRARGTGGEQYF
14	TRBV6-5	TRBJ1-4	NA	TRBD1	TGTGCCAGCGCCTACAGGGGAACTAATGAAAAACTGTTTTTT	CASAYRGTNEKLFF
14	TRBV30	TRBJ2-3	once	NA	TGTGCCCTGGACAGATCCCACGGCACAGATACGCAGTATTTT	CALDRSHGTDTQYF
14	TRBV19	TRBJ1-4	NA	TRBD1	TGTGCCAGTAGTGAACAGGGGGCGGGTGAAAAACTGTTTTTT	CASSEQGAGEKLFF
16	TRBV6-6	TRBJ1-1	NA	TRBD1	TGTGCCAGCAGTTATCGACAGGGTAAGGGTTACACTGAAGCTTTCTTT	CASSYRQGKGYTEAFF
14	TRBV19	TRBJ1-2	NA	TRBD1	TGTGCCAGTAGTTCTGGGACAGGGACGAATGGCTACACCTTC	CASSSGTGTNGYTF
12	TRBV7-9	TRBJ1-1	few	NA	TGTTCCAGCAGCTTAGGGAGAACTGAAGCTTTCTTT	CSSSLGRTEAFF
12	TRBV7-2	TRBJ2-7	NA	NA	TGTGCCAGCAGCCGAGCCCTGGACGAGCAGTACTTC	CASSRALDEQYF
15	TRBV19	TRBJ1-3	NA	NA	TGTGCCAGTACCCTGACAGGAGCATCTGGAAACACCATATATTTT	CASTLTGASGNTIYF
16	TRBV7-2	TRBJ2-3	NA	TRBD2	TGTGCCAGCAGCAACCGACTAGCGGGGGGCACAGATACGCAGTATTTT	CASSNRLAGGTDTQYF
14	TRBV6-1	TRBJ2-4	NA	NA	TGTGCCAGCAGTGACGCCGACAGGTTGCACATTCAGTACTTC	CASSDADRLHIQYF
16	TRBV5-1	TRBJ2-2	NA	TRBD1	TGCGCCAGCAGCCTCAGGGACAGCCGAAACACCGGGGAGCTGTTTTTT	CASSLRDSRNTGELFF
13	TRBV9	TRBJ2-7	NA	TRBD2	TGTGCCAGCAGCCCGGGGACTAGCGGCCTGCAGTACTTC	CASSPGTSGLQYF
15	TRBV28	TRBJ1-5	once	NA	TGTGCCAGCAGTCCCCAGGGACTTGGCAATCAGCCCCAGCATTTT	CASSPQGLGNQPQHF
19	TRBV2	TRBJ2-1	once	TRBD2	TGTGCCAGCAGTGGTGGGTGGGAGCAGACGGGACTAGCGCCCAATGAGCAGTTCTTC	CASSGGWEQTGLAPNEQFF
15	TRBV7-9	TRBJ2-1	NA	TRBD1	TGTGCCAGCAGCTTTAGGCAGGGGGCCTTAGATGAGCAGTTCTTC	CASSFRQGALDEQFF
12	TRBV9	TRBJ1-1	NA	TRBD1	TGTGCCAGCAGCGCAGTCGACAGGGGGCCTTTCTTT	CASSAVDRGPFF
16	TRBV2	TRBJ1-4	NA	NA	TGTGCCAGCAGTGCTCTCCTAGGCAAGGAGGGCGAAAAACTGTTTTTT	CASSALLGKEGEKLFF
16	TRBV7-9	TRBJ1-3	NA	NA	TGTGCCAGCAGCTCCCGCAGGGGTACTGCTGGAAACACCATATATTTT	CASSSRRGTAGNTIYF
13	TRBV7-3	TRBJ1-2	NA	NA	TGTGCCAGCAGCTTTGGGCAGGGTCATGGCTACACCTTC	CASSFGQGHGYTF
13	TRBV2	TRBJ2-1	NA	NA	TGTGCCAGCAACCCAATTCAGGGTCATGAGCAGTTCTTC	CASNPIQGHEQFF
17	TRBV4-2	TRBJ2-3	once	TRBD2	TGTGCCAGCAGCCAAGATGCAGCTAGCGGGAGCACAGATACGCAGTATTTT	CASSQDAASGSTDTQYF
17	TRBV4-2	TRBJ2-3	NA	TRBD2	TGTGCCAGCAGCCAAGACCCTCTAGCGGCGCTCACAGATACGCAGTATTTT	CASSQDPLAALTDTQYF
16	TRBV5-1	TRBJ2-5	NA	TRBD2	TGCGCCAGCAGCTTAACTAGCGGGGGGGCCGGAGAGACCCAGTACTTC	CASSLTSGGAGETQYF
14	TRBV28	TRBJ2-7	NA	NA	TGTGCCAGCAGTTTCGGGGGACTGCCGTACGAGCAGTACTTC	CASSFGGLPYEQYF
15	TRBV11-3	TRBJ2-7	NA	TRBD1	TGTGCCAGCAGCCCCGGTACAGGGGTATGGAACGAGCAGTACTTC	CASSPGTGVWNEQYF
11	TRBV5-1	TRBJ2-1	once	NA	TGCGCCAGCAGCTTCGACAATGAGCAGTTCTTC	CASSFDNEQFF
15	TRBV29-1	TRBJ1-3	NA	NA	TGCAGCGTTGGGACAGATTTGAGCTCTGGAAACACCATATATTTT	CSVGTDLSSGNTIYF
13	TRBV7-9	TRBJ1-1	NA	NA	TGTGCCAGCAGCTTAGTCGGGTCCTCTGAAGCTTTCTTT	CASSLVGSSEAFF
16	TRBV16	TRBJ1-3	NA	NA	TGTGCCAGCAGCCAATCGTCGGCAGGTGGATCGAACACCATATATTTT	CASSQSSAGGSNTIYF
14	TRBV5-1	TRBJ2-5	NA	NA	TGCGCCAGCAGCTTGGGAAGCGGCCAAGAGACCCAGTACTTC	CASSLGSGQETQYF
13	TRBV10-3	TRBJ2-3	NA	NA	TGTGCCATCAGTGACAGTCCCCCAGATACGCAGTATTTT	CAISDSPPDTQYF
13	TRBV10-3	TRBJ2-7	NA	TRBD1	TGTGCCACAAGGGGGACAGGGGGCGATGAGCAGTACTTC	CATRGTGGDEQYF
16	TRBV18	TRBJ2-7	NA	TRBD1	TGTGCCAGCTCACCAATGGGGACAGGTTCCACCTACGGGCAGTACTTC	CASSPMGTGSTYGQYF
14	TRBV7-9	TRBJ2-1	NA	TRBD2	TGTGCCAGCAGCGGTGGACTAGCGGGGTTTGAGCAGTTCTTC	CASSGGLAGFEQFF
14	TRBV6-1	TRBJ2-1	NA	TRBD2	TGTGCCAGCATGGGGACTAGCGGGGGGGTTGAGCAGTTCTTC	CASMGTSGGVEQFF
16	TRBV21-1	TRBJ2-2	NA	NA	TGTGCCAGCAGCGCCTGGACTAGCAGAACTACCGGGGAGCTGTTTTTT	CASSAWTSRTTGELFF
15	TRBV9	TRBJ2-7	once	NA	TGTGCCAGCAGCGTCGAAGCGGGACACTCCTACGAGCAGTACTTC	CASSVEAGHSYEQYF
15	TRBV4-3	TRBJ2-7	NA	NA	TGCGCCAGCAGCCAAGAACGGGGTTCCTTCTACGAGCAGTACTTC	CASSQERGSFYEQYF
12	TRBV2	TRBJ2-7	NA	NA	TGTGCTTCGCGGGGAGAGACCTACGAGCAGTACTTC	CASRGETYEQYF
15	TRBV5-1	TRBJ1-1	NA	NA	TGCGCCAGCAGCCCCTTGAGGACATTGAACACTGAAGCTTTCTTT	CASSPLRTLNTEAFF
13	TRBV6-1	TRBJ1-5	NA	NA	TGTGCCAGCCGCCTACGTAGCAATCAGCCCCAGCATTTT	CASRLRSNQPQHF
16	TRBV12-2	TRBJ1-5	NA	NA	TGTGCAAGTCGCTTACGCGCCCAAGGGGGGGGTCAGCCCCAGCATTTT	CASRLRAQGGGQPQHF
16	TRBV19	TRBJ2-1	NA	TRBD2	TGTGCCAGTAGTCTAAGGACTAGCGAGATTACAAGGGAGCAGTTCTTC	CASSLRTSEITREQFF
14	TRBV10-3	TRBJ1-1	NA	NA	TGTGCCATCAGTGAGCCAGAGGGCGGCACTGAAGCTTTCTTT	CAISEPEGGTEAFF
18	TRBV4-3	TRBJ1-6	few	NA	TGCGCCAGCAGCCAACATACTCCTCGGGGCTCCTATAATTCACCCCTCCACTTT	CASSQHTPRGSYNSPLHF
14	TRBV27	TRBJ2-5	once	NA	TGTGCCAGCAGTTCGACAGTGAACCAAGAGACCCAGTACTTC	CASSSTVNQETQYF
12	TRBV10-3	TRBJ2-7	NA	TRBD1	TGTGCCACCCAGGACAGGGGGAGCGAGCAGTACTTC	CATQDRGSEQYF
15	TRBV4-3	TRBJ1-3	NA	NA	TGCGCCAGCAGCCAAGCTACAGGGATAGGAGGCACCATATATTTT	CASSQATGIGGTIYF
12	TRBV9	TRBJ1-2	NA	NA	TGTGCCAGCAGGCAGGGTGGGTATGGCTACACCTTC	CASRQGGYGYTF
14	TRBV6-1	TRBJ1-3	few	NA	TGTGCCAGCAGCCTTGGAGGGGCTGGAAACACCATATATTTT	CASSLGGAGNTIYF
15	TRBV11-2	TRBJ2-7	NA	NA	TGTGCCAGCAGCTTAGCGTCCCAGGGCTTAGGGGAGCAGTACTTC	CASSLASQGLGEQYF